This is a list of T cell receptor beta chains from one sample in a study of blood T cell repertoires in COVID-19. Clones were read by immunoSEQ multiplex PCR, and TCRdb kept only the in-frame ones, dropping some. Of over 100,000 clones in the sample, more than 75% were seen once. Sequencing was performed on peripheral blood. These receptors were taken from a woman aged 70-85 years with COVID-19, enrolled during active disease. The CDR3 runs from the conserved cysteine through the conserved F or W. The D gene is left open where the match is weak. The listing skips clone size in some rows; elsewhere it reads once, few, many or a size class.

j_call	clone_size	v_call	d_call	cdr3_nt	cdr3_aa
TRBJ1-1	few	TRBV15	NA	TGTGCCACCAGCGTAGACAGAGACACTGAAGCTTTCTTT	CATSVDRDTEAFF
TRBJ2-6	NA	TRBV2	NA	TGTGCCAGCAGCAGGGGTGGTGGGGCCAACGTCCTGACTTTC	CASSRGGGANVLTF
TRBJ1-2	NA	TRBV30	NA	TGTGCCTGCCTGGGGCCGGTAAAGGTGATTGGCTACACCTTC	CACLGPVKVIGYTF
TRBJ2-1	NA	TRBV10-3	NA	TGTGCCATCAGTGAGCCGGTCCACAATGAGCAGTTCTTC	CAISEPVHNEQFF
TRBJ1-6	NA	TRBV3-1/TRBV3-2	NA	TGTGCCAGCAGCCAAGGACAAGACCATAATTCACCCCTCCACTTT	CASSQGQDHNSPLHF
TRBJ1-4	NA	TRBV5-1	TRBD1	TGCGCCAGCAGCTTGGCCGGGACAGGGGGTGAAAAACTGTTTTTT	CASSLAGTGGEKLFF
TRBJ2-1	NA	TRBV3-1/TRBV3-2	NA	TGTGCCAGCAGCCAAGGAACAGGCGAGCAGTTCTTC	CASSQGTGEQFF
TRBJ2-2	NA	TRBV19	TRBD1	TGTGCCAGTAGTAGAGGACAGGGAATCACCGGGGAGCTGTTTTTT	CASSRGQGITGELFF
TRBJ2-1	NA	TRBV18	TRBD2	TGTGCCAGCTCACCAGTCAACGGGGGGGCGGATGAGCAGTTCTTC	CASSPVNGGADEQFF
TRBJ2-2	NA	TRBV5-6	NA	TGTGCCAGCAGCTTGTATTACGAGCCCCCAGGAAGGGAGCTGTTTTTT	CASSLYYEPPGRELFF
TRBJ2-2	NA	TRBV7-3	TRBD2	TGTGCCAGCAGCTTAGGCTTAGCGGGGGGACCCGGGGAGCTGTTTTTT	CASSLGLAGGPGELFF
TRBJ1-6	NA	TRBV27	TRBD1	TGTGCCAGCAGTTTTTGGTTCGGGGACAGGGCAAATTCACCCCTCCACTTT	CASSFWFGDRANSPLHF
TRBJ1-1	NA	TRBV28	TRBD1	TGTGCCAGCAGAGAAGGGACAGGGAACACTGAAGCTTTCTTT	CASREGTGNTEAFF
TRBJ1-6	NA	TRBV7-2	TRBD1	TGTGCCAGCAGCGGCCGGGACAGGAATTCACCCCTCCACTTT	CASSGRDRNSPLHF